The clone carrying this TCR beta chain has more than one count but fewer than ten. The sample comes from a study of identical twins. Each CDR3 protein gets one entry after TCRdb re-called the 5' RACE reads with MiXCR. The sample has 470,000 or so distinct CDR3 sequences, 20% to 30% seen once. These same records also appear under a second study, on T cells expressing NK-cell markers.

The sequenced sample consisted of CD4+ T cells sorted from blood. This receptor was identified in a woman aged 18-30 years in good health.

CDR3 sequence reads: CASSLVGLADTQYF. The DNA for the CDR3 is TGTGCCAGCAGCTTAGTGGGGTTGGCAGATACGCAGTATTTT. V is TRBV7-6 and J is TRBJ2-3; D call uncertain. The CDR3 consists of 14 residues. The germline V gene has CDR1 SGHVS and CDR2 FNYEAQ. V lost 1 base, J lost 4 bases, and 9 bases lay in between.